This TCR beta chain stems from a study of shared clonotypes between healthy human individuals. V was pared by 0 bases and J by 6 bases, with 6 bases of the junction left unmatched. This CDR3 spans 15 amino acids. The germline CDR1 and CDR2 sequences are SGDLS and YYNGEE. This clone was detected once. The donor cohort consisted entirely of Caucasian adults residing in Nashville, Tennessee. The table came from immunoSEQ multiplex PCR; TCRdb's copy has only in-frame clones and leaves some out. The sample consists of about 450,000 clones, 79% of them appearing once. The TCR was taken from a woman aged 35 to 49 in good health. Some clones in this sample may be carry-over from other donors' samples. The sequencing sample was made of PBMCs. This chain joins TRBV9 and TRBJ1-2; 9 nucleotides agree with TRBD1. As DNA, the CDR3 is TGTGCCAGCAGCGTAGCTGGACAGGGGCTGAATGGCTACACCTTC. Translating it yields CASSVAGQGLNGYTF. Drawing the rest from reference TRBV9 and TRBJ1-2, the complete variable domain is DSGVTQTPKHLITATGQRVTLRCSPRSGDLSVYWYQQSLDQGLQFLIQYYNGEERAKGNILERFSAQQFPDLHSELNLSSLELGDSALYFCASSVAGQGLNGYTFGSGTRLTVV.